Listed below are T cell receptor beta chains from one sample, sequenced in a study of T cell responses to AZD1222 COVID-19 vaccine. The protocol was immunoSEQ multiplex PCR, while the TCRdb copy is restricted to in-frame clones and leaves out a portion. The table has 100,000 to 150,000 clones, roughly 88% seen once. The starting material was peripheral blood, obtained on day 0 of MenACWY control vaccination. The receptor set was obtained from an adult in good health. CDR3s include the opening cysteine and the closing phenylalanine or tryptophan. The order of the fields is V gene, CDR3 protein.

V: TRBV5-4
CDR3: CASSLGASGRSDTQYF

V: TRBV7-8
CDR3: CASSLRDQPQHF

V: TRBV2
CDR3: CANLFTDYTEAFF

V: TRBV5-1
CDR3: CASSLTGAKINEKLFF

V: TRBV11-2
CDR3: CASSSLQGAAYGYTF

V: TRBV10-3
CDR3: CAISGTGATTDTQYF

V: TRBV18
CDR3: CASSLNTGELFF

V: TRBV7-6
CDR3: CASSDPDGTGELFF

V: TRBV6-5
CDR3: CASSPLASNYGYTF

V: TRBV10-2
CDR3: CASSDGSGTRYTDTQYF

V: TRBV15
CDR3: CATSRHRDRLGQPQHF

V: TRBV6-1
CDR3: CASSEAYQPQHF

V: TRBV11-2
CDR3: CASSQGLLEQYF

V: TRBV9
CDR3: CASSAETSGFTDTQYF

V: TRBV10-1
CDR3: CASSLGGGNQPQHF

V: TRBV7-6
CDR3: CASSLRQNTEAFF

V: TRBV27
CDR3: CASRDRQLSYGYTF

V: TRBV28
CDR3: CASCPSGEANGELFF

V: TRBV18
CDR3: CASSPSTGTGGGETQYF